The 9 T cell receptor beta chains in this list originate from one sample, sequenced in a study of blood T cell repertoires in COVID-19. Measured with immunoSEQ multiplex PCR; TCRdb has only the in-frame clones, and not every one. The repertoire includes 80,000 to 95,000 clones, about 90% of them detected once, and about 1.8% sits in the top ten. Sequenced sample: peripheral blood. The receptors stem from a human donor with active COVID-19. The donor label of this sample is uncertain.

The chain combines TRBV5-1 with TRBJ2-1, with TRBD2 matching over 7 bases. This CDR3 comprises 16 residues. V shed 6 bases, J shed 2 bases, and the junction held 11 bases outside the gene matches. CDR1 is SGHRS and CDR2 is YFSETQ in the germline V gene. In DNA form, the CDR3 reads TGCGCCAGCAATGGGAGGGCGGGACCGCCCTACAATGAGCAGTTCTTC. This sequence encodes CASNGRAGPPYNEQFF. The full variable domain, its missing parts supplied by reference TRBV5-1 and TRBJ2-1, is KAGVTQTPRYLIKTRGQQVTLSCSPISGHRSVSWYQQTPGQGLQFLFEYFSETQRNKGNFPGRFSGRQFSNSRSEMNVSTLELGDSALYLCASNGRAGPPYNEQFFGPGTRLTVL.

This chain links TRBV9 with TRBJ2-3; 14 positions agree with TRBD2. J was trimmed by 5 bases and V by 3 bases; bases with no gene match: 8. CDR3 length equals 17 residues. CDR1 and CDR2 (germline): SGDLS, YYNGEE. CDR3 coding DNA: TGTGCCAGCAGCGCAAGAAGACTAGCGGGGGGGCAAGATACGCAGTATTTT. This codes for CASSARRLAGGQDTQYF.

The chain is built from TRBV14 and TRBJ1-1; a possible D gene is TRBD1 (6 bases). The CDR3 has 14 amino acids. V lost 4 bases to trimming and J lost 4 bases, with 13 bases between them. Germline V gene lookup returns CDR1 SGHDN and CDR2 FVKESK. This CDR3 is CASSPLGGGTEAFF. CDR3 DNA sequence: TGTGCCAGCAGCCCCTTAGGGGGGGGCACTGAAGCTTTCTTT.

The rearrangement joins TRBV25-1 to TRBJ1-4; 8 positions match TRBD1. This CDR3 comprises 14 residues. The J segment lost 6 bases and the V segment lost 7 bases, leaving 7 bases of the junction unmatched. CDR1 and CDR2 from the germline V gene are MGHDK and SYGVNS. The CDR3 reads CASKEGTGDEKLFF. As DNA, the CDR3 is TGTGCCAGCAAAGAGGGGACAGGAGATGAAAAACTGTTTTTT.

This chain uses TRBV2 with TRBJ1-5; D gene ambiguous. V lost 5 bases and J lost 7, with 18 bases in between. CDR1 is SNHLY and CDR2 is FYNNEI in the germline V gene. This CDR3 has 15 amino acids. The CDR3 region has the DNA TGTGCCAGCAGTAACGTGGTAGCAGGAGGACAGCCCCAGCATTTT. Translating it yields CASSNVVAGGQPQHF.

The V gene is TRBV27, the J gene TRBJ2-7, with 11 bases identical to TRBD2. The V gene end was trimmed by 8 bases and the J gene end by 2 bases; junction bases not matched to a gene: 8. CDR3 size: 15 residues. CDR1 MNHEY and CDR2 SMNVEV come from the germline V gene (reference sequence). CDR3 in DNA: TGTGCCAGCGGGGCTAGCGGGGGGAAAGCCTACGAGCAGTACTTC. This encodes CASGASGGKAYEQYF.

The rearrangement joins TRBV3-1 (or the pseudogene TRBV3-2) to TRBJ2-1; 9 bases map to TRBD2. V trimming: 1 base; J trimming: 7 bases; junction bases outside the gene matches: 5. Germline V gene sequence: CDR1 LGHDT, CDR2 YNNKEL (reference sequence). This CDR3 comprises 15 residues. The CDR3 nucleotides read TGTGCCAGCAGCCAAGTAGCGGGGGCGAGGAATGAGCAGTTCTTC. Its protein product is CASSQVAGARNEQFF.

This rearrangement joins TRBV28 to TRBJ1-2; D perhaps matches TRBD1 (5 bases). Per the germline V gene, CDR1 is MDHEN and CDR2 is SYDVKM. V was cut by 2 bases and J by 8 bases, with 18 bases left in between. The CDR3 has 15 residues. The CDR3 reads CASSLAGWDGGGYTF. In DNA form, the CDR3 reads TGTGCCAGCAGTTTAGCAGGGTGGGACGGGGGAGGCTACACCTTC.

The V gene is TRBV11-2, the J gene TRBJ1-5, with a weak D call TRBD1 (6 bases). This CDR3 region has 14 residues. Looked up from germline, CDR1 is SGHAT and CDR2 is FQNNGV. Trimming stripped 0 bases from V and 7 bases from J, with 10 bases between. The CDR3 reads CASSLDPGAQPQHF. The CDR3 bases are TGTGCCAGCAGCTTAGATCCAGGGGCGCAGCCCCAGCATTTT.